The next 4 T cell receptor beta chains were all read from a single sample in a study of glioma-infiltrating T cells after dendritic cell vaccination. Libraries were prepared by immunoSEQ multiplex PCR; TCRdb keeps only in-frame clonotypes and omits some of them. The sample records some 70,000 clones, roughly four fifths being singletons. The sequencing here drew on blood, taken before dendritic cell vaccination. The source is a human donor with glioblastoma.

The V call is TRBV28, the J call TRBJ1-3; TRBD1 matches 8 bases. The CDR3 totals 15 residues. The V gene's germline CDR1 is MDHEN and CDR2 SYDVKM. The J segment lost 4 bases and the V segment lost 2 bases, leaving 4 bases of the junction unmatched. CDR3 loop: CASSLQGATGNTIYF. The CDR3 DNA sequence: TGTGCCAGCAGTTTACAGGGGGCAACGGGAAACACCATATATTTT.

This chain joins TRBV11-2 and TRBJ2-3; D is unresolved. Germline lookup yields CDR1 SGHAT and CDR2 FQNNGV. The V end was cut by 5 bases, the J end by 3 bases, with 18 bases between. The CDR3 consists of 16 residues. CDR3 bases: TGTGCCAGCAGCCGCCCCTTTGGCGGAATTACAGATACGCAGTATTTT. Encoded protein: CASSRPFGGITDTQYF.

This clone was observed a single time. The chain joins TRBV7-8 to TRBJ2-3; TRBD2 aligns across 13 bases. V dropped 5 bases and J dropped 6; count of bases not matched to a gene: 11. The length of the CDR3 is 17 residues. Germline values: CDR1 SGHVS, CDR2 FQNEAQ. Here the CDR3 DNA reads TGTGCCAGCAGCCCCCCGGGACTAGCGGGGTGGGGGGATACGCAGTATTTT. Protein sequence: CASSPPGLAGWGDTQYF. Based on the CDR3 plus reference TRBV7-8 and TRBJ2-3, the full variable domain is GAGVSQSPRYKVAKRGQDVALRCDPISGHVSLFWYQQALGQGPEFLTYFQNEAQLDKSGLPSDRFFAERPEGSVSTLKIQRTQQEDSAVYLCASSPPGLAGWGDTQYFGPGTRLTVL.

The chain recombines TRBV10-3 with TRBJ2-3; 8 bases map to TRBD1. V was pared by 6 bases and J by 5 bases, with 10 bases of the junction left unmatched. There are 15 residues in the CDR3. From germline, CDR1 is ENHRY and CDR2 SYGVKD. The CDR3 bases are TGTGCCATCAGCTATCCCGGACAGGGAATAGATACGCAGTATTTT. Amino acid sequence: CAISYPGQGIDTQYF.